Below, one T cell receptor (beta chain) is given with its context. These data originate in a study of T cell responses to AZD1222 COVID-19 vaccine. Per germline, CDR1 MDHEN and CDR2 SYDVKM. The V and J ends lost 6 bases and 2 bases respectively, with 8 bases between them. The CDR3 sequence is 13 residues long. Measured with immunoSEQ multiplex PCR; TCRdb has only the in-frame clones, and not every one. The table includes tens of thousands of clones, about 83% detected once. The chain is built from TRBV28 and TRBJ1-3; D call uncertain. Sequences were derived from peripheral blood, sampled on day 0 of AZD1222 vaccination. The sequence was collected from an adult in good health. The chain's CDR3 is CASRRQTGNTIYF. CDR3 bases: TGTGCCAGCAGGAGACAAACTGGAAACACCATATATTTT.